The clone carrying this T cell receptor beta chain was counted many times. The CDR3 consists of 15 residues. V shed 6 bases, J shed 10 bases, and the junction held 11 bases outside the gene matches. Germline assignment: CDR1 DFQATT and CDR2 SNEGSKA (reference sequence). It was with a sample-barcoded 5' primer and a J-beta primer mix that a second PCR of roughly 7 to 12 cycles was run. TCRdb reanalysed the 5' RACE reads using MiXCR and keeps one entry per CDR3 protein. Among approximately 900,000 distinct CDR3 sequences, approximately 32% were seen once, and the ten largest hold 10%. The data originate from a study of blood T cells in healthy people across ages. This sample was also put to use in a study of T cells of mothers and their children.

V gene TRBV20-1 combines with J gene TRBJ2-1; TRBD2 aligns across 14 bases. Sequenced sample: blood. The sequence derives from a woman aged 40 to 50 in good health. CDR3 DNA: TGCAGTGCGTACATGGGGACTAGCGGGAGTCACGAGCAGTTCTTC. It encodes CSAYMGTSGSHEQFF.